The rows below give T cell receptor beta chains drawn from one sample of a study of blood T cell repertoires in COVID-19. Sequencing was performed with immunoSEQ multiplex PCR; in TCRdb, only in-frame clones are kept and a portion is missing. The sample shows approximately 200,000 clones, 70% to 90% of them seen only once. Material for sequencing was PBMCs or T cells enriched from blood (not recorded which). These TCRs come from a woman aged 40-49 years with acute COVID-19. Both conserved end residues are part of each CDR3. The order of the fields is clone size, D gene, CDR3 length, V gene, J gene, CDR3 DNA, CDR3 protein. A D gene is named only where the DNA matches it firmly. Expanded clones are given a class, and other clones once, few, many or no size at all.

>once|TRBD1|16|TRBV19|TRBJ2-7
TGTGCCAGTAGTATTTTCGGACAGGGCCTTTCCTACGAGCAGTACTTC
CASSIFGQGLSYEQYF
>-|TRBD1|14|TRBV18|TRBJ1-5
TGTGCCAGCTCACGACAGGGGGCGGAACAGCCCCAGCATTTT
CASSRQGAEQPQHF
>few|TRBD1|15|TRBV6-5|TRBJ1-1
TGTGCCAGCAGTTACAACCGGGACAGGGGAACTGAAGCTTTCTTT
CASSYNRDRGTEAFF
>-|-|11|TRBV30|TRBJ2-7
TGTGCCTGGAGTGTGGGGGGCGAGCAGTACTTC
CAWSVGGEQYF
>-|TRBD1|15|TRBV4-1|TRBJ2-7
TGCGCCAGCAGCGGACCGGGACAGGGGGTCTACGAGCAGTACTTC
CASSGPGQGVYEQYF
>once|-|13|TRBV6-5|TRBJ2-3
TGTGCCAGCAGTTTGCCAGGCGCAGATACGCAGTATTTT
CASSLPGADTQYF
>few|-|16|TRBV1|TRBJ2-1
TGCACCAGCAGCCCTTCCGGGACTAGCGGGGACAATGAGCAGTTCTTC
CTSSPSGTSGDNEQFF
>-|-|14|TRBV5-1|TRBJ1-1
TGCGCCAGCAGCTGGCTCGACAGGAACACTGAAGCTTTCTTT
CASSWLDRNTEAFF
>-|-|15|TRBV10-2|TRBJ1-5
TGCGCCAGCAGTTACGCGGGGAACAGGCGTCAGCCCCAGCATTTT
CASSYAGNRRQPQHF
>few|-|15|TRBV7-2|TRBJ2-7
TGTGCCAGCAGCTTAGCGCGCGAACAGAACTACGAGCAGTACTTC
CASSLAREQNYEQYF
>-|-|13|TRBV28|TRBJ1-2
TGTGCCAGCAGTTTGGACACCTACTATGGCTACACCTTC
CASSLDTYYGYTF
>few|-|17|TRBV2|TRBJ2-2
TGTGCCAGCAGCGAGGAGGAGTGGGGACTCAACACCGGGGAGCTGTTTTTT
CASSEEEWGLNTGELFF
>-|-|14|TRBV6-5|TRBJ2-3
TGTGCCAGCAATCCAGGGACTTCGGCAAGTACGCAGTATTTT
CASNPGTSASTQYF
>-|TRBD2|15|TRBV28|TRBJ2-5
TGTGCCAGCAACAGAGGACTAGCGGGAAAAGAGACCCAGTACTTC
CASNRGLAGKETQYF
>-|-|16|TRBV28|TRBJ1-4
TGTGCCAGCAGTTTAACAGGGTTAGGAACTAATGAAAAACTGTTTTTT
CASSLTGLGTNEKLFF
>-|-|16|TRBV9|TRBJ1-1
TGTGCCAGCAGCGTAGTGCCCCCCCCAGGGAACACTGAAGCTTTCTTT
CASSVVPPPGNTEAFF
>once|TRBD2|15|TRBV19|TRBJ2-7
TGTGCCAGTAGTATAGGAGCGGGAGAGGCCTACGAGCAGTACTTC
CASSIGAGEAYEQYF
>once|TRBD1|13|TRBV18|TRBJ2-7
TGTGCCAGCTCACCTGGGACAGGGGGAGGGCAGTACTTC
CASSPGTGGGQYF
>once|-|15|TRBV20-1|TRBJ2-2
TGCAGTGCTAGTGGACTGAGCGCGAACACCGGGGAGCTGTTTTTT
CSASGLSANTGELFF
>-|-|14|TRBV29-1|TRBJ1-1
TGCAGCGTTGAAGATCTTAGCCGAAACACTGAAGCTTTCTTT
CSVEDLSRNTEAFF
>-|TRBD1|14|TRBV4-1|TRBJ1-6
TGCGCCAGCAGCCCGGGGACAGGAGATTCACCCCTCCACTTT
CASSPGTGDSPLHF
>-|-|13|TRBV4-3|TRBJ1-5
TGCGCCAGCAGTCACGCCGGGAGTCAGCCCCAGCATTTT
CASSHAGSQPQHF
>-|-|14|TRBV29-1|TRBJ1-2
TGCAGCGTCGGCCCGAGGGTAAATGACTATGGCTACACCTTC
CSVGPRVNDYGYTF
>-|TRBD1|16|TRBV7-3|TRBJ2-4
TGTGCCAGCAGCCTGGGACAGGGGGCGGGTGAAAACATTCAGTACTTC
CASSLGQGAGENIQYF
>-|TRBD2|14|TRBV10-3|TRBJ2-7
TGTGCCGCCCAAGGGACTAGCGGGTTCGACGAGCAGTACTTC
CAAQGTSGFDEQYF
>-|-|14|TRBV5-1|TRBJ2-1
TGCGCCAGCAGCTCACAAGACTTAGTCGATGAGCAGTTCTTC
CASSSQDLVDEQFF
>many|TRBD1|15|TRBV5-4|TRBJ1-2
TGTGCCAGCAGCACAGGGACAGGGGGGGCCTATGGCTACACCTTC
CASSTGTGGAYGYTF
>few|-|14|TRBV5-1|TRBJ1-1
TGCGCCAGCAGCCCAGATGCCGCGAACACTGAAGCTTTCTTT
CASSPDAANTEAFF
>-|-|16|TRBV5-6|TRBJ2-7
TGTGCCAGCAGCTTGGTCCTACGCGGGGTTTCCTACGAGCAGTACTTC
CASSLVLRGVSYEQYF
>-|-|16|TRBV6-5|TRBJ1-6
TGTGCCAGCAGTTACTCCATGGACACGCATAATTCACCCCTCCACTTT
CASSYSMDTHNSPLHF
>-|TRBD2|19|TRBV5-1|TRBJ2-3
TGCGCCAGCAGCTTGGGCGCGCTAGCGGGATGGGGTAGCACAGATACGCAGTATTTT
CASSLGALAGWGSTDTQYF
>-|-|15|TRBV7-3|TRBJ2-1
TGTGCCAGCAGCTTAACCAGGGGCGCCTACAATGAGCAGTTCTTC
CASSLTRGAYNEQFF
>-|TRBD1|16|TRBV7-9|TRBJ1-1
TGTGCCAGCAGCTTCAACCGGACAGGAACGAACACTGAAGCTTTCTTT
CASSFNRTGTNTEAFF
>-|-|15|TRBV25-1|TRBJ2-5
TGTGCCAGCAGTGAATCCATTGGGGGGTCCGAGACCCAGTACTTC
CASSESIGGSETQYF
>-|-|15|TRBV28|TRBJ1-1
TGTGCCAGCAGTTTAGTTGACTACCGGGTCCCTGAAGCTTTCTTT
CASSLVDYRVPEAFF
>many|TRBD1|14|TRBV5-8|TRBJ1-1
TGTGCCAGCAGCGCGACAGGGGGGAACACTGAAGCTTTCTTT
CASSATGGNTEAFF
>-|-|17|TRBV7-3|TRBJ2-2
TGTGCCAGCAGCTTAAGGGGAGGTTCTCAGAACACCGGGGAGCTGTTTTTT
CASSLRGGSQNTGELFF
>-|-|14|TRBV19|TRBJ1-2
TGTGCCAGTAGTATTGTAGGGGGTGACTATGGCTACACCTTC
CASSIVGGDYGYTF
>-|-|13|TRBV2|TRBJ1-1
TGTGCCAGCAGGAGAGACGGGGAGGGTGAAGCTTTCTTT
CASRRDGEGEAFF
>-|-|16|TRBV5-1|TRBJ2-6
TGCGCCAGCAGATCTACAGGGTCCTACGGGGCCAACGTCCTGACTTTC
CASRSTGSYGANVLTF
>-|TRBD1|15|TRBV7-8|TRBJ1-6
TGTGCCAGCAGCGGCCGACAGGGACCATATTCACCCCTCCACTTT
CASSGRQGPYSPLHF
>-|-|14|TRBV19|TRBJ2-2
TGTGCCAGTAGTCTCCTTACTGATACCGGGGAGCTGTTTTTT
CASSLLTDTGELFF
>-|-|15|TRBV7-2|TRBJ1-5
TGTGCCAGCAGCTTAGTAGCGGGGGGGAATCAGCCCCAGCATTTT
CASSLVAGGNQPQHF
>-|TRBD1|16|TRBV9|TRBJ1-1
TGTGCCAGCAGCGTGGGACAGGGGAGTTATAACACTGAAGCTTTCTTT
CASSVGQGSYNTEAFF
>-|TRBD1|15|TRBV9|TRBJ2-2
TGTGCCAGCAGCGTAGGGACAGGGGGCCCCGGGGAGCTGTTTTTT
CASSVGTGGPGELFF